A selection of T cell receptor beta chains follows, all from one sample in a study of T cell responses to AZD1222 COVID-19 vaccine. Data came from immunoSEQ multiplex PCR; TCRdb stores just in-frame clones and leaves some out. The sample carries about 74,000 clones, roughly 85% recorded once. The specimen was peripheral blood, collected on day 0 of AZD1222 vaccination. These receptors all come from an adult in good health. Both conserved end residues are part of each CDR3. Fields, in order: J gene, V gene, D gene, clone size, CDR3 DNA, CDR3 protein. D genes are given only for firm matches. The size of a clone is reported for some rows only, either as once, few or many, or as a class for expanded clones.

TRBJ2-1 | TRBV7-8 | TRBD2 | NA | TGTGCCAGCAGCGGAAGACTAGCGGGCGATGAGCAGTTCTTC | CASSGRLAGDEQFF
TRBJ2-6 | TRBV18 | NA | NA | TGTGCCAGCTCGGTCGAGAGGGCCAACGTCCTGACTTTC | CASSVERANVLTF
TRBJ2-7 | TRBV5-5 | TRBD1 | NA | TGTGCCAGCAGCTCATACTGGACAGGGGGCCTAAACGAGCAGTACTTC | CASSSYWTGGLNEQYF
TRBJ2-7 | TRBV27 | NA | NA | TGTGCCAGCAGTTCGGGAAACAGCTACGAGCAGTACTTC | CASSSGNSYEQYF
TRBJ1-6 | TRBV9 | NA | NA | TGTGCCAGCAGCGTATTGGGCACTTCACCCCTCCACTTT | CASSVLGTSPLHF
TRBJ2-7 | TRBV7-2 | NA | NA | TGTGCCAGCAGCTTAGGGACGGACACCTACGAGCAGTACTTC | CASSLGTDTYEQYF
TRBJ2-2 | TRBV30 | NA | NA | TGTGCCTGGAGTGAACCGGGACTTAACACCGGGGAGCTGTTTTTT | CAWSEPGLNTGELFF
TRBJ1-6 | TRBV7-2 | NA | NA | TGTGCCAGCACCCGTATGGGTATCGACAGACCACCCCTCCACTTT | CASTRMGIDRPPLHF
TRBJ2-7 | TRBV7-2 | NA | NA | TGTGCCAGCAGCGCCGGGCCGGGTAGTAGCGAGCAGTACTTC | CASSAGPGSSEQYF
TRBJ2-1 | TRBV19 | NA | few | TGTGCCAGTGGATGGGGGGGCAGCTACAATGAGCAGTTCTTC | CASGWGGSYNEQFF
TRBJ1-1 | TRBV19 | NA | NA | TGTGCCAGTAGTATGTTAGGGGATTCGGGAAAAGGTAAAGCTTTCTTT | CASSMLGDSGKGKAFF
TRBJ1-5 | TRBV18 | TRBD1 | NA | TGTGCCAGCTCAAACGACAGGGATCAGCCCCAGCATTTT | CASSNDRDQPQHF
TRBJ2-1 | TRBV18 | TRBD2 | NA | TGTGCCAGCTCACCACAATCGGGACTAGCGATCTCCTACAATGAGCAGTTCTTC | CASSPQSGLAISYNEQFF
TRBJ2-7 | TRBV7-2 | TRBD1 | NA | TGTGCCAGCAGCTTAGTCGGGACAGGGAGGTCCTACGAGCAGTACTTC | CASSLVGTGRSYEQYF
TRBJ2-3 | TRBV28 | TRBD1 | NA | TGTGCCAGCAGGAGGACAGGGCCTAGGGGTACGCAGTATTTT | CASRRTGPRGTQYF
TRBJ2-3 | TRBV11-3 | NA | NA | TGTGCCAGCAGCCTGACTAGTAAAGATACGCAGTATTTT | CASSLTSKDTQYF
TRBJ2-7 | TRBV3-1/TRBV3-2 | TRBD2 | NA | TGTGCCAGCAGCCCCCTAGCGGGAGCCCACGAGCAGTACTTC | CASSPLAGAHEQYF
TRBJ2-1 | TRBV28 | NA | few | TGTGCCAGCAGTTTATTACCCGACAGTGCCTCCTACAATGAGCAGTTCTTC | CASSLLPDSASYNEQFF
TRBJ1-6 | TRBV19 | NA | once | TGTGCCAGTAGTTCGGCCGGAGGGGCAGGCCCAAATTCACCCCTCCACTTT | CASSSAGGAGPNSPLHF
TRBJ2-5 | TRBV18 | NA | NA | TGTGCCAGCTCACCGGGGATCGAAGAGACCCAGTACTTC | CASSPGIEETQYF
TRBJ1-3 | TRBV5-6 | TRBD1 | once | TGTGCCAGCAGCTTCGGGACAGGGATAAGGAACACCATATATTTT | CASSFGTGIRNTIYF
TRBJ2-1 | TRBV7-3 | NA | NA | TGTGCCAGCAGCTTAAATCTAAATGAGCAGTTCTTC | CASSLNLNEQFF
TRBJ2-7 | TRBV28 | NA | NA | TGTGCCAGCAGTTGGGGCGACGAGCAGTACTTC | CASSWGDEQYF
TRBJ2-3 | TRBV6-6 | NA | NA | TGTGCCAGCAGTCCGCTAGGGCCCACAGATACGCAGTATTTT | CASSPLGPTDTQYF
TRBJ2-7 | TRBV11-3 | TRBD1 | NA | TGTGCCAGCAGCTTACTACAGGGGAACGAGCAGTACTTC | CASSLLQGNEQYF
TRBJ1-4 | TRBV5-5 | NA | NA | TGTGCCAGCAGCTTGGATGAAAAACTGTTTTTT | CASSLDEKLFF
TRBJ1-6 | TRBV7-8 | NA | NA | TGTGCCAGCAGCTTAGCGGTCACCTATAATTCACCCCTCCACTTT | CASSLAVTYNSPLHF
TRBJ1-1 | TRBV10-3 | NA | NA | TGTGCCATCAGCGGGGGGGAGGGCTCCTCTGGAAACACTGAAGCTTTCTTT | CAISGGEGSSGNTEAFF
TRBJ2-5 | TRBV12-1 | NA | NA | TGTGCCAGCAGCCCCGGTGGCGGGAGGACACAGGGGGAGACCCAGTACTTC | CASSPGGGRTQGETQYF
TRBJ1-5 | TRBV12-1 | NA | NA | TGTGCCAGCAGCTCCAGGACAGGGGGCAAGAATCAGCCCCAGCATTTT | CASSSRTGGKNQPQHF
TRBJ1-4 | TRBV2 | NA | NA | TGTGCCAGCAGACAGGGCGCAACTAATGAAAAACTGTTTTTT | CASRQGATNEKLFF
TRBJ2-7 | TRBV15 | TRBD2 | NA | TGTGCCACCAGCGGGGGACTAGCGGGCCACGAGCAGTACTTC | CATSGGLAGHEQYF
TRBJ2-1 | TRBV19 | TRBD2 | NA | TGTGCCAGTAGTCCCAGCGGGAGAGGCGAGCAGTTCTTC | CASSPSGRGEQFF
TRBJ1-2 | TRBV28 | NA | once | TGTGCCTGCGGGGTTCCCACTAACTATGGCTACACCTTC | CACGVPTNYGYTF
TRBJ1-3 | TRBV19 | NA | NA | TGTGCCAGTAGTATCCGTCACGGCTCTGGAAACACCATATATTTT | CASSIRHGSGNTIYF
TRBJ2-5 | TRBV10-3 | NA | few | TGTGCCATCAAAGAAACAGCCCAAGAGACCCAGTACTTC | CAIKETAQETQYF
TRBJ1-2 | TRBV7-9 | NA | NA | TGTGCCAGCAGCCGCAGAGGTTCCTATGGCTACACCTTC | CASSRRGSYGYTF
TRBJ2-5 | TRBV30 | TRBD2 | NA | TGTGCCTGGAGTGTACACCGGCGGGGGGTTGGAGAGACCCAGTACTTC | CAWSVHRRGVGETQYF
TRBJ1-1 | TRBV29-1 | NA | few | TGCAGCGTTGGCCGCGGAGGGGAAGCTTTCTTT | CSVGRGGEAFF
TRBJ1-1 | TRBV4-1 | NA | NA | TGCGCCAGCAGCCAATACTCCCAGGGGTCTGAAGCTTTCTTT | CASSQYSQGSEAFF
TRBJ2-2 | TRBV7-9 | NA | NA | TGTGCCAGCAGCCCTATGAGCACCGGGGAGCTGTTTTTT | CASSPMSTGELFF
TRBJ1-1 | TRBV7-3 | NA | NA | TGTGCCAGCAGGGTCGGGGCGAACACTGAAGCTTTCTTT | CASRVGANTEAFF
TRBJ2-5 | TRBV5-1 | TRBD2 | NA | TGCGCCAGCAGCTGGGACTATGACTCTCGAGAGACCCAGTACTTC | CASSWDYDSRETQYF
TRBJ2-5 | TRBV11-2 | NA | NA | TGTGCCAGCAGCTTAGATCTAGGGGCCCAAGAGACCCAGTACTTC | CASSLDLGAQETQYF
TRBJ1-2 | TRBV12-3/TRBV12-4 | NA | NA | TGTGCCAGCAGTCCTGGACTGTACTATGGCTACACCTTC | CASSPGLYYGYTF
TRBJ2-7 | TRBV28 | TRBD1 | NA | TGTGCCAGCAGCGGAGGTGGACAGGGGCTCGGATGGGAGTACTTC | CASSGGGQGLGWEYF
TRBJ1-1 | TRBV30 | NA | NA | TGTGCCTGGAGTCCCCCTGGTGTCCCTGAAGCTTTCTTT | CAWSPPGVPEAFF
TRBJ1-1 | TRBV7-3 | NA | NA | TGTGCCAGCAGCTTACGCAGATACACTGAAGCTTTCTTT | CASSLRRYTEAFF
TRBJ1-2 | TRBV10-2 | NA | NA | TGCGCCAGCAGAGGGTTTGAGAACTATGGCTACACCTTC | CASRGFENYGYTF
TRBJ2-1 | TRBV5-1 | TRBD2 | few | TGCGCCAGCAGCTTAGCGGGGTTAAGTTCCAATGAGCAGTTCTTC | CASSLAGLSSNEQFF
TRBJ2-7 | TRBV10-3 | NA | NA | TGTGCCATCAGTGAGGGGGTGGGGCGGCAGTACTTC | CAISEGVGRQYF
TRBJ1-1 | TRBV6-5 | NA | once | TGTGCCAGCAGCGGCGGGATCGGGAACACTGAAGCTTTCTTT | CASSGGIGNTEAFF
TRBJ2-5 | TRBV21-1 | NA | NA | TGTGCCAGCAGCAAGGATAGGACAGGGCTCCAAGAGACCCAGTACTTC | CASSKDRTGLQETQYF